What follows describes a single TCR beta chain. This sample is drawn from a study of blood T cell repertoires in COVID-19. Across the study: Material from acute and convalescent COVID-19 was sourced from the United States, Italy and Spain. T cells, B-cell-depleted T cells, or PBMCs supplied cDNA or gDNA.

As processed by the authors: For nucleated cells, counts were estimated from reference gene primer amplification. Measured with immunoSEQ multiplex PCR; TCRdb has only the in-frame clones, and not every one. V and J calls and clone size follow that table, whereas D and trimming were derived from the DNA. There are 150,000 to 200,000 clones in the sample; 81% occur only once, and roughly a tenth lies in the top ten. This CDR3 is 14 amino acids long. With 4 bases clipped from V and 5 bases from J, the junction kept 8 bases outside the gene matches. Germline assignment: CDR1 SGHRS and CDR2 YFSETQ. The material sequenced was peripheral blood. The rearrangement joins TRBV5-1 to TRBJ2-7; 8 bases are shared with TRBD2. The sequence was collected from a human donor in a cohort sampled during active COVID-19. The CDR3 DNA is TGCGCCAGCAGCCCCCGGGAGGGTTCCGACGAGCAGTACTTC. It specifies CASSPREGSDEQYF.